The following is a T cell receptor beta chain sequence with its context. It has no known antigen specificity. No per-base quality is available; no much larger clone lies one base away. Whole blood was collected in K2EDTA tubes by collaborating institutions according to the institutions' own protocols. For TCRbeta analysis, collaborator samples were shipped as frozen whole blood, as isolated PBMCs, or as DNA extracted from either sample type. TCRbeta CDR3 regions were amplified from genomic DNA by means of the immunoSEQ Assay, a bias-controlled multiplex PCR. The authors processed their data as follows. Nucleated cell counts per sample were estimated from amplification of reference gene primers within the assay. To quantify the absolute abundance of each unique TCRbeta CDR3 rearrangement, sequence reads were collapsed and filtered. For each sample, productive Simpson clonality was calculated by taking the square root of Simpson's diversity index across productive rearrangements. TCRdb limited this immuneACCESS table to in-frame rearrangements with V and J called. A share of clones is missing; checked studies link under half to unresolved V genes, and the rest is unexplained. V and J calls plus clone size are reproduced from that table; the DNA served to infer D and trimming. In this sample the table shows around 170,000 clones, about 87% of which occur a single time. 25% to 30% of the sample is held by the ten biggest clonotypes.

Taken from cysteine to phenylalanine, the CDR3 has 15 residues. Left in the record is the CDR3 DNA by itself, 45 bases read in frame from the first base. Deletion took 0 bases off V and 2 bases off J, with a span of 6 bases between the germline ends. CDR1 and CDR2, per the germline V gene, are SGHRS and YFSETQ. The data are from a study of blood T cell repertoires in COVID-19 (dated by TCRdb to 2019 to 2021). Regarding the research as a whole: Collaborator samples came from the United States, Italy and Spain and covered acute and convalescent phases of COVID-19. The prospective study material was composed of cDNA or gDNA derived from T cells, B-cell-depleted T cells, or PBMCs. The dataset comprised deeply sampled blood TCRbeta repertoires from subjects exposed to, actively infected with, or recovered from COVID-19. The repertoires were made available in a free public database intended to serve as a resource for research on the immune response to SARS-CoV-2. Samples were obtained from the ongoing ImmuneRACE study (first 160 participants) and from 1,200 or so subjects provided by 6 global collaborators. Nearly every sample came with metadata listing a de-identified subject ID, COVID-19 status, age in years and sex. Where available, HLA class I and class II types were taken from metadata supplied by the sample provider and were not determined by assay-based typing. Paper-wide results and their limitations: The quantity of clinical and demographic metadata differed by source and by participant and was supplied without curation.

What was sequenced was peripheral blood. The V and J genes are TRBV5-1 and TRBJ1-6, with the D gene call left open. This TCR derives from a man aged 60-69 years with acute or convalescent COVID-19. In nucleotide form, the sequence is TGCGCCAGCAGCTTGGACAGACCCTATAATTCACCCCTCCACTTT. Protein translation: CASSLDRPYNSPLHF.